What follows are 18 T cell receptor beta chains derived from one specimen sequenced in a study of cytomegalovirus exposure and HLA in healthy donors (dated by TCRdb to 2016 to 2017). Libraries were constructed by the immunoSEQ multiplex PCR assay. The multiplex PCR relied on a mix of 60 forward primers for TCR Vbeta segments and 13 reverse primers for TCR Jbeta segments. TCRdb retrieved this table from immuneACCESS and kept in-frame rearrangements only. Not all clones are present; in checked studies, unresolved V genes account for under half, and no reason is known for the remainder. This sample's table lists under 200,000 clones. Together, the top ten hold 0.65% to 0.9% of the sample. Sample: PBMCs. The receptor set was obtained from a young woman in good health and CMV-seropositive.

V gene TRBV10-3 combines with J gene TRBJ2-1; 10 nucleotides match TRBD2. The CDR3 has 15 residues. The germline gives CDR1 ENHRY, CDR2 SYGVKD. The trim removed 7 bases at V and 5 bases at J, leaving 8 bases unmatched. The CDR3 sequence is CAITPRLAGDNEQFF. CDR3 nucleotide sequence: TGTGCCATCACCCCCCGACTAGCGGGTGACAATGAGCAGTTCTTC.

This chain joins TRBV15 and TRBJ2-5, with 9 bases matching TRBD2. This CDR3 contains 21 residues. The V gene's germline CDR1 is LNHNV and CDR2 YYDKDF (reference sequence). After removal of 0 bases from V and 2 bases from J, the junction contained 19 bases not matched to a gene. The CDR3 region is CATSRDAYGLSGRSRQETQYF. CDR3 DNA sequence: TGTGCCACCAGCAGAGATGCCTATGGACTAAGCGGGAGGTCGAGACAAGAGACCCAGTACTTC.

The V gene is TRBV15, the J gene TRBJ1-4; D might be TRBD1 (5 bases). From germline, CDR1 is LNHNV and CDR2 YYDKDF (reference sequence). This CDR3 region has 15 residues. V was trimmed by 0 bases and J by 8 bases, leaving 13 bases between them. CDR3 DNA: TGTGCCACCAGCAGAGAGTGGAGGGACGGCGAAAAACTGTTTTTT. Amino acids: CATSREWRDGEKLFF. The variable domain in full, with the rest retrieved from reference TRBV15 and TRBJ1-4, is DAMVIQNPRYQVTQFGKPVTLSCSQTLNHNVMYWYQQKSSQAPKLLFHYYDKDFNNEADTPDNFQSRRPNTSFCFLDIRSPGLGDTAMYLCATSREWRDGEKLFFGSGTQLSVL.

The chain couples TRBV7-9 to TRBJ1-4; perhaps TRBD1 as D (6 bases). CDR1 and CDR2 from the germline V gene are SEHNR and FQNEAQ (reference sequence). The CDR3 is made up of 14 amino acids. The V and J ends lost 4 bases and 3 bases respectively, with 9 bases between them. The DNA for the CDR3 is TGTGCCAGCAGCTCTGGGACATCTAATGAAAAACTGTTTTTT. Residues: CASSSGTSNEKLFF. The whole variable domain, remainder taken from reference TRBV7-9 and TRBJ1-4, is DTGVSQNPRHKITKRGQNVTFRCDPISEHNRLYWYRQTLGQGPEFLTYFQNEAQLEKSRLLSDRFSAERPKGSFSTLEIQRTEQGDSAMYLCASSSGTSNEKLFFGSGTQLSVL.

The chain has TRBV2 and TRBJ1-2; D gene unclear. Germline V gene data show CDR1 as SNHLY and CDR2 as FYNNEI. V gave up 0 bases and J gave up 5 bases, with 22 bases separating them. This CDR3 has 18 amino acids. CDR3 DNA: TGTGCCAGCAGTGAAGCTAGTGGGAGAGTCCAGATCATTTATGGCTACACCTTC. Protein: CASSEASGRVQIIYGYTF. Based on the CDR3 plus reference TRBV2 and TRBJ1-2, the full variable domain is EPEVTQTPSHQVTQMGQEVILRCVPISNHLYFYWYRQILGQKVEFLVSFYNNEISEKSEIFDDQFSVERPDGSNFTLKIRSTKLEDSAMYFCASSEASGRVQIIYGYTFGSGTRLTVV.

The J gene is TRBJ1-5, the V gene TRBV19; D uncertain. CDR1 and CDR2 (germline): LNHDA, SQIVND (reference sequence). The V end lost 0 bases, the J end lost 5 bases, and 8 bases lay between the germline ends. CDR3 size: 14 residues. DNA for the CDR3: TGTGCCAGTAGTATAGACAGTTTCGATCAGCCCCAGCATTTT. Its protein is CASSIDSFDQPQHF.

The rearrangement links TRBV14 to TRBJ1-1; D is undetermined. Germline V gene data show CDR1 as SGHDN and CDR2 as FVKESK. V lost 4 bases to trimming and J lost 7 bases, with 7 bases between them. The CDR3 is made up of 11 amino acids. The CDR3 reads CASSLLDEAFF. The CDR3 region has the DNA TGTGCCAGCAGCCTCTTAGATGAAGCTTTCTTT.

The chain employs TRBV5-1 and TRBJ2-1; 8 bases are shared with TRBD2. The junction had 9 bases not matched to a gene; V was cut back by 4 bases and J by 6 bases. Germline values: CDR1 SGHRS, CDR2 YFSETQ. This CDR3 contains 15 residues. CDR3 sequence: CASSGGLAAGNEQFF. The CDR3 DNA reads TGCGCCAGCAGCGGCGGACTAGCAGCCGGCAATGAGCAGTTCTTC.

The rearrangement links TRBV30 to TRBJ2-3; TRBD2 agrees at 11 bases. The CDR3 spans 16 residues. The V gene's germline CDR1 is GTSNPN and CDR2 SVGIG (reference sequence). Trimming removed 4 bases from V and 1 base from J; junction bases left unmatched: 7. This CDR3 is CAWTLLTSGGTDTQYF. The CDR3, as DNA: TGTGCCTGGACGCTACTGACTAGCGGGGGCACAGATACGCAGTATTTT.

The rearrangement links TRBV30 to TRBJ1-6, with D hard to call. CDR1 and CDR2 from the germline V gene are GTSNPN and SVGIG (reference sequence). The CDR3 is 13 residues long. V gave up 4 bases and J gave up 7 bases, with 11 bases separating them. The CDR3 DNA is TGTGCCTGGAACGTCCTAAAAAATTCACCCCTCCACTTT. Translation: CAWNVLKNSPLHF.

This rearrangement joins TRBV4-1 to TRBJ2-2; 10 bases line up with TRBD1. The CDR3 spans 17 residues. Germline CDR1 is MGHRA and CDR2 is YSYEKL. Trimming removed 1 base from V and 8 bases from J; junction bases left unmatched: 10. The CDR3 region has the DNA TGCGCCAGCAGCCAAGGGTCCCGGGGACAGGGGCCAGGGGAGCTGTTTTTT. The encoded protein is CASSQGSRGQGPGELFF.

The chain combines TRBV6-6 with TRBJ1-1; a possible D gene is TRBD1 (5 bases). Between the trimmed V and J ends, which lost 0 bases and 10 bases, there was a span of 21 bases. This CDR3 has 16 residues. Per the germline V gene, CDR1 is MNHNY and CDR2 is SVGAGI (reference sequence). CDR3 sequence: CASSYSGGTIDRGAFF. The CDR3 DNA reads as TGTGCCAGCAGTTACTCTGGAGGGACCATTGATAGAGGAGCTTTCTTT.

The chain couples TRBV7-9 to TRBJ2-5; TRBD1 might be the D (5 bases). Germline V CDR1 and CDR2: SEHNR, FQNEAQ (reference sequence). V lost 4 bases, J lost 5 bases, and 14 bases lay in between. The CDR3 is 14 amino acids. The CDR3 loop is CASSSILAGETQYF. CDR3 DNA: TGTGCCAGCAGCTCCATCTTGGCAGGGGAGACCCAGTACTTC.

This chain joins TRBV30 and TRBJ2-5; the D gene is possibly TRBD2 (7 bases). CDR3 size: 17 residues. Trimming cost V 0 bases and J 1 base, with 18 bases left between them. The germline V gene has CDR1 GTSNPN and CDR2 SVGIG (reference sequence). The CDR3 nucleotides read TGTGCCTGGAGTGTATTGCAGCCCGGGGGGCCCCAAGAGACCCAGTACTTC. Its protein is CAWSVLQPGGPQETQYF. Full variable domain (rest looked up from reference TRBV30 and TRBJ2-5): SQTIHQWPATLVQPVGSPLSLECTVEGTSNPNLYWYRQAAGRGLQLLFYSVGIGQISSEVPQNLSASRPQDRQFILSSKKLLLSDSGFYLCAWSVLQPGGPQETQYFGPGTRLLVL.

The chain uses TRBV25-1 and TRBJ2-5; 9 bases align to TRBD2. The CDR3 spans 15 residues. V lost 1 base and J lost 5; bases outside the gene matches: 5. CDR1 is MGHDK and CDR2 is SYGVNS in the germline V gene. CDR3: CASSELSLAGETQYF. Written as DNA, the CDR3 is TGTGCCAGCAGTGAATTAAGCCTAGCGGGGGAGACCCAGTACTTC.

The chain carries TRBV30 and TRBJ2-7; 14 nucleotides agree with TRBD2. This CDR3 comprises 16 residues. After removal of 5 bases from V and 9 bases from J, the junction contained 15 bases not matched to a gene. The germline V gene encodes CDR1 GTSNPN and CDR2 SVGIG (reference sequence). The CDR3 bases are TGTGCCTGGGCCATTCACCGGGGACTAGCGGGAGAAGCGCAGTACTTC. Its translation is CAWAIHRGLAGEAQYF.

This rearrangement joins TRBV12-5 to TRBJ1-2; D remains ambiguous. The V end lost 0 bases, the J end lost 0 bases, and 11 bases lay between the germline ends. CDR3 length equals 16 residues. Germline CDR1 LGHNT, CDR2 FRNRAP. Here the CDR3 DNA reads TGTGCTAGTGGTTTGGTACGCGGGGAGGCTAACTATGGCTACACCTTC. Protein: CASGLVRGEANYGYTF.

The CDR3 region is CASSPGRAGGEAGELFF. Written as DNA, the CDR3 is TGTGCCAGCAGCCCGGGAAGAGCGGGGGGGGAGGCCGGGGAGCTGTTTTTT. The chain carries TRBV11-3 and TRBJ2-2; 10 positions agree with TRBD2. The V segment lost 5 bases and the J segment 6 bases; nucleotides outside the gene matches: 12. Germline V gene sequence: CDR1 SGHNT, CDR2 YENEEA. This CDR3 has 17 amino acids. The entire variable domain, with the rest obtained from reference TRBV11-3 and TRBJ2-2, is as follows: EAGVVQSPRYKIIEKKQPVAFWCNPISGHNTLYWYLQNLGQGPELLIRYENEEAVDDSQLPKDRFSAERLKGVDSTLKIQPAELGDSAVYLCASSPGRAGGEAGELFFGEGSRLTVL.